Detailed here is one TCR beta chain. Its antigen is as yet unknown. This CDR3 contains 16 residues. V lost 5 bases and J lost 1; bases outside the gene matches: 6. The germline V gene has CDR1 MNHNY and CDR2 SVGAGI (reference sequence). The data derive from a study of T cell responses to AZD1222 COVID-19 vaccine. Study results and limitations: Among vaccine-associated CD4 TCRs, coverage spanned spike, with dominance at 160-218 and 743-854.

The data were produced by immunoSEQ multiplex PCR, yet TCRdb's version contains in-frame clones alone and is incomplete. The repertoire consists of 100,000 to 150,000 clones, with more than 75% occurring once and the leading ten covering around 20%. This receptor was obtained from an adult in good health. This chain joins TRBV6-6 and TRBJ1-1; 11 bases match TRBD1. The source material was peripheral blood, sampled on day 0 of AZD1222 vaccination. CDR3 loop: CASSPGQGVANTEAFF. The CDR3 nucleotides read TGTGCCAGCAGTCCGGGACAGGGGGTGGCGAACACTGAAGCTTTCTTT.